This is a list of T cell receptor beta chains from one sample in a study of blood T cells in healthy people across ages. From the 5' RACE reads, TCRdb called clonotypes with MiXCR, one entry per CDR3 protein. The profile shows about 700,000 distinct CDR3 sequences, roughly 32% of them singletons. Sequencing was carried out using blood. The receptors were sampled from a woman of 80 years or more in good health. Each CDR3 is given with its conserved first and last residue. Each record gives: J gene, D gene, V gene, CDR3 protein. D genes are given only for firm matches.

TRBJ2-3 TRBD2 TRBV3-1 CASSHTKGTSGGPSTDTQYF
TRBJ2-7 TRBD2 TRBV30 CACHTSGGARYEQYF
TRBJ1-5 TRBD1 TRBV20-1 CSARVSEDRNQPQHF
TRBJ2-5 NA TRBV7-8 CASSDPKRPGETQYF
TRBJ2-1 NA TRBV12-3/TRBV12-4 CASIRDPINEQFF
TRBJ2-3 TRBD2 TRBV7-3 CASSLKPGVAGGPSLSDTQYF
TRBJ2-1 TRBD1 TRBV24-1 CATSDLGQGAYNEQFF
TRBJ2-4 NA TRBV5-8 CASSFTDTGKNIQYF
TRBJ1-6 NA TRBV6-5 CASTEGQRNSPLHF
TRBJ2-3 NA TRBV5-1 CASSGPRADTQYF
TRBJ2-7 NA TRBV7-2 CASSLAAEPYEQYF
TRBJ1-4 TRBD1 TRBV11-2 CASSIAGTANEKLFF
TRBJ1-1 TRBD1 TRBV5-1 CASSLVQGGGTEAFF
TRBJ2-1 TRBD1 TRBV27 CASTGQGLGYNEQFF
TRBJ1-1 NA TRBV5-1 CASSLYSGTEAFF
TRBJ1-1 NA TRBV6-2/TRBV6-3 CASTTNGQGNTEAFF
TRBJ2-4 TRBD1 TRBV12-3/TRBV12-4 CASGKTGALAKNIQYF
TRBJ1-1 TRBD1 TRBV28 CASSLETGREAFF
TRBJ2-4 NA TRBV2 CASSERGSKNIQYF
TRBJ2-7 TRBD1 TRBV29-1 CSVDTGTGPYEQYF
TRBJ2-1 NA TRBV7-2 CASSSPLSRTRYNEQFF
TRBJ1-2 NA TRBV6-1 CASSVSGNDGYTF
TRBJ2-3 TRBD1 TRBV4-1 CASSEGQGSTDTQYF
TRBJ1-4 NA TRBV15 CATSRRGNEKLFF
TRBJ2-1 TRBD2 TRBV20-1 CSASVQRGGPFNEQFF
TRBJ2-3 NA TRBV6-2/TRBV6-3 CASSQVSDTQYF
TRBJ1-1 NA TRBV11-3 CASSLMMNTEAFF
TRBJ1-1 NA TRBV5-4 CASSFYNTEAFF
TRBJ1-5 TRBD1 TRBV20-1 CSAEQGAKQPQHF
TRBJ2-1 NA TRBV7-3 CASSLTRTIYNGQFF
TRBJ1-2 TRBD1 TRBV15 CATSTVRTGGAGYTF
TRBJ1-1 NA TRBV6-2/TRBV6-3 CASSFRGLMNTEAFF
TRBJ1-1 NA TRBV5-1 CASSLAQGYHTEAFF
TRBJ1-2 TRBD1 TRBV11-2 CASSSPGQGLIGYTF
TRBJ1-1 NA TRBV12-3/TRBV12-4 CASSLRGHTEAFF
TRBJ2-1 TRBD2 TRBV7-9 CASSPRGLAGSSYNEQFF
TRBJ2-3 TRBD2 TRBV20-1 CSAVPRRGRGSTDTQYF
TRBJ2-1 NA TRBV20-1 CSAGNRERGYNEQFF
TRBJ2-7 NA TRBV5-1 CASSLVGATYEQYF
TRBJ1-2 TRBD1 TRBV4-1 CASSQESGRGRGYTF
TRBJ1-2 NA TRBV5-1 CASSSRDPLYGYTF
TRBJ2-5 NA TRBV6-5 CASSSVGETQYF
TRBJ1-2 NA TRBV6-5 CASSYSGSGQSRGYTF
TRBJ1-1 TRBD1 TRBV5-1 CASSGGDRNTEAFF
TRBJ2-7 NA TRBV3-1 CASSQGQASLRYEQYF
TRBJ1-5 NA TRBV28 CASSLPPGRYQPQHF
TRBJ1-2 NA TRBV6-1 CASSDLDSFYGYTF
TRBJ2-2 NA TRBV9 CASSVEAMVGKLFF
TRBJ2-5 TRBD1 TRBV5-1 CASSLMGQEQETQYF
TRBJ2-7 NA TRBV29-1 CSVERGETYEQYF
NA NA TRBV30 CARSPGRLSGTQYF
TRBJ1-5 NA TRBV9 CASSAGRDSNQPQHF
TRBJ2-1 TRBD2 TRBV9 CAGSVSGGKVDEQFF
TRBJ2-1 TRBD2 TRBV6-1 CASSKGLAVPNEQFF
TRBJ2-3 NA TRBV25-1 CASSAGGVADTQYF